A single sample is the source of the 31 T cell receptor beta chains below, sequenced in a study of cytomegalovirus exposure and HLA in healthy donors. Amplification used 60 Vbeta primers and 13 Jbeta primers. Profiled with immunoSEQ multiplex PCR; TCRdb holds only in-frame clones, not every one. Among roughly 200,000 clones listed, over 70% were seen once. The specimen was PBMCs. These receptors were taken from a man aged 35 to 55 in good health and CMV-seronegative.

The chain joins TRBV7-2 to TRBJ2-5, with a weak D call TRBD2 (6 bases). The end of the DNA is better explained by TRBJ2-7, so the J call may be wrong. Per germline, CDR1 SGHTA and CDR2 FQGNSA. The CDR3 runs to 14 residues. The CDR3 sequence: CASSLAAGLYEQYF. The CDR3, as DNA: TGTGCCAGCAGCTTAGCAGCGGGTCTCTACGAGCAGTACTTC.

The chain is built from TRBV14 and TRBJ1-2; TRBD1 matches at 8 bases. Germline V gene sequence: CDR1 SGHDN, CDR2 FVKESK. J lost 6 bases, V lost 4 bases, and 10 bases had no gene match. CDR3 length equals 15 residues. The CDR3 loop reads CASSLFQGATDGYTF. CDR3 sequence (DNA): TGTGCCAGCAGCCTATTCCAGGGGGCTACGGATGGCTACACCTTC.

The rearrangement joins TRBV7-3 to TRBJ2-3, with 13 bases lining up with TRBD2. Germline loops: CDR1 SGHTA, CDR2 FQGTGA. Trimming at V came to 6 bases and at J to 1 base, leaving 4 bases not matched to a gene. The CDR3 has 16 residues. Here the CDR3 DNA reads TGTGCCAGCAGACCTGGACTAGCGGGAGGCACAGATACGCAGTATTTT. Amino acid sequence: CASRPGLAGGTDTQYF.

The chain combines TRBV12-5 with TRBJ1-1; no clear D. The CDR3 covers 14 residues. The V end was cut by 5 bases, the J end by 3 bases, with 13 bases between. From germline, CDR1 is LGHNT and CDR2 FRNRAP. CDR3 loop: CASGREGRDTEAFF. In DNA form, the CDR3 reads TGTGCTAGTGGTAGGGAGGGAAGGGACACTGAAGCTTTCTTT.

With regard to this clone: Because the CDR3 is missing its conserved closing phenylalanine or tryptophan, this is likely a read error. This chain uses TRBV18 with TRBJ1-2; perhaps TRBD1 as D (5 bases). The CDR3 is 15 amino acids. Trimming pared 2 bases from V and 2 bases from J, leaving 12 bases between. Germline values: CDR1 KGHSH, CDR2 LQKENI. The CDR3 loop is CASSPGGALNYGYTL. CDR3 coding DNA: TGTGCCAGCTCACCAGGAGGGGCGTTGAACTATGGCTACACCCTC.

V is TRBV11-2 and J is TRBJ2-1; 11 bases are shared with TRBD2. The CDR3 extends over 15 amino acids. The V gene's germline CDR1 is SGHAT and CDR2 FQNNGV. V gave up 5 bases and J gave up 5 bases; unmatched junction bases: 5. CDR3 nucleotides: TGTGCCAGCAGCCACACTAGCGGGAGCCACAATGAGCAGTTCTTC. Protein: CASSHTSGSHNEQFF.

This clone came up once. The chain couples TRBV7-7 to TRBJ2-3, with TRBD1 as a possible D gene (5 bases). The germline V and J ends were trimmed by 2 bases and 2 bases, with 11 bases remaining between them. The length of the CDR3 is 15 residues. Germline CDR1 and CDR2: SSHAT and FNYEAQ (reference sequence). CDR3 loop: CASSLSSGFTDTQYF. CDR3 coding DNA: TGTGCCAGCAGCTTAAGTTCAGGGTTCACAGATACGCAGTATTTT.

The rearrangement joins TRBV4-3 to TRBJ1-1, with TRBD1 matching over 10 bases. Per germline, CDR1 LGHNA and CDR2 YSLEER. CDR3 length: 15 amino acids. V dropped 2 bases and J dropped 2; count of bases not matched to a gene: 2. This chain's CDR3 is CASSQRDRGNTEAFF. As DNA, the CDR3 is TGCGCCAGCAGCCAACGGGACAGGGGAAACACTGAAGCTTTCTTT.

This sequence joins TRBV5-4 and TRBJ2-1; 8 bases line up with TRBD2. The CDR3 sequence is 17 residues long. Trimming cost V 1 base and J 3 bases; bases outside gene matches: 9. Germline V gene lookup returns CDR1 SGHNT and CDR2 YYREEE (reference sequence). The CDR3 region is CASSLPRSGGYYNEQFF. In DNA form, the CDR3 reads TGTGCCAGCAGCTTGCCCCGTTCGGGGGGGTACTACAATGAGCAGTTCTTC.

The chain joins TRBV6-4 to TRBJ2-1; D is uncertain. The CDR3 covers 14 residues. The germline V and J ends were trimmed by 2 bases and 7 bases, with 12 bases remaining between them. Germline lookup yields CDR1 MRHNA and CDR2 SNTAGT. The CDR3 here is CASSDTASRNEQFF. Written as DNA, the CDR3 is TGTGCCAGCAGTGACACCGCCTCGAGGAATGAGCAGTTCTTC.

This rearrangement joins TRBV29-1 to TRBJ2-7, with 7 positions matching TRBD2. This CDR3 is built from 12 residues. Unmatched junction bases numbered 5, after V lost 4 bases and J lost 5 bases. Germline V gene sequence: CDR1 SQVTM, CDR2 ANQGSEA. The CDR3 sequence is CSVVGGRDEQYF. The DNA for the CDR3 is TGCAGCGTTGTGGGGGGGAGAGACGAGCAGTACTTC.

This clone was observed a single time. This chain connects TRBV5-6 to TRBJ2-7; tentative D call: TRBD2 (5 bases). This CDR3 comprises 14 residues. V dropped 6 bases and J dropped 0 bases, with 13 bases sitting between them. From germline, CDR1 is SGHDT and CDR2 YYEEEE. The CDR3 is CASTSQRSSYEQYF. The CDR3 DNA sequence: TGTGCCAGCACATCACAGCGGAGCTCCTACGAGCAGTACTTC.

CDR3 protein: CASSLRQGSNTEAFF. CDR3 bases: TGTGCCAGCAGCCTCAGACAGGGCTCGAACACTGAAGCTTTCTTT. This chain uses TRBV9 with TRBJ1-1, with TRBD1 matching over 7 bases. Trimming took 4 bases from V and 1 from J; bases not matched to a gene: 7. Germline CDR1 reads SGDLS; CDR2 reads YYNGEE. The CDR3 is made up of 15 amino acids. The variable domain in full, completed from reference TRBV9 and TRBJ1-1, reads DSGVTQTPKHLITATGQRVTLRCSPRSGDLSVYWYQQSLDQGLQFLIQYYNGEERAKGNILERFSAQQFPDLHSELNLSSLELGDSALYFCASSLRQGSNTEAFFGQGTRLTVV.

The rearrangement uses TRBV4-3 and TRBJ2-7, with D tentatively TRBD2 (7 bases). Trimming left V 0 bases short and J 5 bases short, with 14 bases between. The CDR3 is 15 amino acids. CDR1 LGHNA and CDR2 YSLEER come from the germline V gene. The CDR3 nucleotides read TGCGCCAGCAGCCAAGATAGGGGGGGTTTTAACGAGCAGTACTTC. Translation gives CASSQDRGGFNEQYF.

This chain uses TRBV6-1 with TRBJ1-5; D gene uncertain. Germline loops: CDR1 MNHNS, CDR2 SASEGT. Trimming removed 2 bases at V and 3 bases at J, with 14 bases between. The CDR3 is 16 residues long. The CDR3 sequence: CASSETRGSVNQPQHF. The CDR3, as DNA: TGTGCCAGCAGTGAAACCCGAGGGTCAGTCAATCAGCCCCAGCATTTT.

The rearrangement links TRBV29-1 to TRBJ1-1, with 7 nucleotides matching TRBD1. The V segment lost 6 bases and the J segment 3 bases; nucleotides outside the gene matches: 4. The CDR3 loop spans 12 amino acids. Per germline, CDR1 SQVTM and CDR2 ANQGSEA. This chain's CDR3 is CSVDGTDTEAFF. CDR3 sequence (DNA): TGCAGCGTGGACGGGACAGACACTGAAGCTTTCTTT.

The chain uses TRBV7-2 and TRBJ1-6; 9 bases are shared with TRBD1. Germline V gives CDR1 SGHTA, CDR2 FQGNSA. Trimming cost V 5 bases and J 7 bases; bases outside gene matches: 9. This CDR3 region has 16 residues. The CDR3 loop reads CASSLHLQGANSPLHF. In nucleotides, the CDR3 is TGTGCCAGCAGCCTCCACCTACAGGGGGCAAATTCACCCCTCCACTTT.

This chain connects TRBV5-5 to TRBJ1-2; D might be TRBD1 (6 bases). The CDR3 contains 15 residues. Germline CDR1 reads SGHKS; CDR2 reads YYEKEE (reference sequence). With 3 bases removed from V and 4 bases from J, the gap between germline ends came to 16 bases. This chain's CDR3 is CASSSVQGSAYGYTF. The CDR3 bases are TGTGCCAGCAGCTCAGTTCAGGGGAGTGCCTATGGCTACACCTTC. The whole variable domain, remainder taken from reference TRBV5-5 and TRBJ1-2, is DAGVTQSPTHLIKTRGQQVTLRCSPISGHKSVSWYQQVLGQGPQFIFQYYEKEERGRGNFPDRFSARQFPNYSSELNVNALLLGDSALYLCASSSVQGSAYGYTFGSGTRLTVV.

V and J are TRBV7-6 and TRBJ1-1; D is undetermined. The CDR3 is made up of 12 amino acids. Germline V gives CDR1 SGHVS, CDR2 FNYEAQ. V lost 4 bases and J 7 bases, leaving 10 bases between the germline ends. CDR3 sequence: CASSSRRGEAFF. DNA of the CDR3: TGTGCCAGCAGCTCCCGACGGGGTGAAGCTTTCTTT.

The chain has TRBV6-5 and TRBJ2-2, with D possibly TRBD2 on 6 matching bases. The germline V gene encodes CDR1 MNHEY and CDR2 SVGAGI. Between the trimmed V and J ends, which lost 6 bases and 7 bases, there was a span of 15 bases. This CDR3 contains 14 residues. As DNA, the CDR3 is TGTGCCAGCAGGCAGGGAGGTTTATACGGGGAGCTGTTTTTT. This encodes CASRQGGLYGELFF.

The J gene is TRBJ1-4, the V gene TRBV19, with a possible D match to TRBD1 (5 bases). The V gene lost 4 bases and the J gene lost 5 bases, with 14 bases spanning the gap. Germline CDR1 LNHDA, CDR2 SQIVND (reference sequence). This CDR3 is built from 15 residues. The CDR3 is CASSKATGANEKLFF. In nucleotides, the CDR3 is TGTGCCAGTAGTAAGGCCACAGGCGCGAATGAAAAACTGTTTTTT. Together with reference TRBV19 and TRBJ1-4, the CDR3 gives the full variable domain: DGGITQSPKYLFRKEGQNVTLSCEQNLNHDAMYWYRQDPGQGLRLIYYSQIVNDFQKGDIAEGYSVSREKKESFPLTVTSAQKNPTAFYLCASSKATGANEKLFFGSGTQLSVL.

This chain joins TRBV11-3 and TRBJ2-6; D ambiguous. CDR3 size: 14 residues. V was pared by 0 bases and J by 3 bases, with 3 bases between. CDR1 and CDR2 (germline): SGHNT, YENEEA. The CDR3 nucleotides read TGTGCCAGCAGCTTAGACATTGGGGCCAACGTCCTGACTTTC. The encoded protein is CASSLDIGANVLTF.

This rearrangement joins TRBV6-4 to TRBJ1-1; 7 bases line up with TRBD1. Trimming removed 6 bases from V and 1 base from J; junction bases left unmatched: 2. This CDR3 is 13 amino acids long. Germline V CDR1 and CDR2: MRHNA, SNTAGT. The CDR3 DNA follows: TGTGCCAGCAGAGGACAGGCGAACACTGAAGCTTTCTTT. It is translated as CASRGQANTEAFF.

V usage is TRBV5-6 and J usage is TRBJ2-3, with D uncertain. V was pared by 0 bases and J by 1 base, with 12 bases between. This CDR3 spans 16 amino acids. Germline loops: CDR1 SGHDT, CDR2 YYEEEE. The CDR3 DNA reads TGTGCCAGCAGCTTGGATCTCAATCGGGGCACAGATACGCAGTATTTT. It translates to CASSLDLNRGTDTQYF.

This clone appeared once. V and J are TRBV11-3 and TRBJ1-2; 8 positions match TRBD1. The germline CDR1 and CDR2 sequences are SGHNT and YENEEA. The CDR3 sequence is 14 residues long. The V gene end was trimmed by 4 bases and the J gene end by 6 bases; junction bases not matched to a gene: 7. The CDR3 DNA reads TGTGCCAGCAGCTACCGGACAGGGCGGGATGGCTACACCTTC. It specifies CASSYRTGRDGYTF.

This chain joins TRBV30 and TRBJ1-2; 7 bases agree with TRBD1. CDR1 is GTSNPN, CDR2 SVGIG, per germline (reference sequence). The CDR3 consists of 12 residues. The V gene end was trimmed by 6 bases and the J gene end by 6 bases; junction bases not matched to a gene: 7. CDR3 DNA: TGTGCCTGTCGCCCGACAGGGAATGGCTACACCTTC. Its translation: CACRPTGNGYTF.

The chain has TRBV30 and TRBJ2-7; possible D gene TRBD2, 5 bases. The CDR3 has 11 amino acids. Trimming removed 4 bases from V and 8 bases from J, with 12 bases in between. From germline, CDR1 is GTSNPN and CDR2 SVGIG (reference sequence). This CDR3 reads CAWKEGPKQYF. CDR3 bases: TGTGCCTGGAAAGAGGGCCCGAAGCAGTACTTC. The full variable domain, in which reference TRBV30 and TRBJ2-7 provide the parts outside the CDR3, is SQTIHQWPATLVQPVGSPLSLECTVEGTSNPNLYWYRQAAGRGLQLLFYSVGIGQISSEVPQNLSASRPQDRQFILSSKKLLLSDSGFYLCAWKEGPKQYFGPGTRLTVT.

This chain joins TRBV5-6 and TRBJ2-7, with 7 nucleotides matching TRBD2. CDR1 and CDR2 (germline): SGHDT, YYEEEE. This CDR3 region has 15 residues. The V and J ends lost 2 bases and 2 bases, in that order; junction bases with no gene match: 7. CDR3 bases: TGTGCCAGCAGCTTACCTGGGAGGGCCGCCTACGAGCAGTACTTC. Its protein product is CASSLPGRAAYEQYF.

The V and J genes are TRBV28 and TRBJ1-4; 8 bases are shared with TRBD1. V dropped 4 bases and J dropped 6; count of bases not matched to a gene: 7. Germline loops: CDR1 MDHEN, CDR2 SYDVKM. The CDR3 has 15 residues. The CDR3 protein is CASSSGGRGHEKLFF. CDR3 bases: TGTGCCAGCAGTTCCGGAGGCAGGGGGCATGAAAAACTGTTTTTT.

This clone was seen once. The rearrangement links TRBV6-1 to TRBJ1-5, with D maybe TRBD1 (5 bases). The V gene's germline CDR1 is MNHNS and CDR2 SASEGT. This CDR3 contains 13 residues. Trimming took off 6 bases at V and 2 bases at J, with 8 bases between the two ends. As DNA, the CDR3 is TGTGCCAGCAGCAGGGTTGGCAATCAGCCCCAGCATTTT. Protein sequence: CASSRVGNQPQHF.

The V gene is TRBV4-1, the J gene TRBJ1-3; 8 positions agree with TRBD1. The germline CDR1 and CDR2 sequences are MGHRA and YSYEKL. The J segment lost 7 bases and the V segment lost 4 bases, leaving 6 bases of the junction unmatched. There are 14 residues in the CDR3. This CDR3 reads CASSPTGAGNTIYF. Written as DNA, the CDR3 is TGCGCCAGCAGCCCGACAGGGGCCGGGAACACCATATATTTT.